These 10 T cell receptor beta chains came from one sample sequenced in a study of shared clonotypes between healthy human individuals. Profiling relied on immunoSEQ multiplex PCR, and the TCRdb table lists in-frame clones only, not all of them. The table includes over a million clones, approximately 96% detected once. Material for sequencing was naive CD4+ T cells sorted from blood. Specified subset: CD45RA+ positively selected. All receptors derive from a man younger than 45 in good health.

J is TRBJ2-2 and V is TRBV18; tentatively, D is TRBD2 (6 bases). V lost 0 bases and J lost 3, with 8 bases in between. The CDR3 sequence is 15 residues long. Germline values: CDR1 KGHSH, CDR2 LQKENI. The CDR3 protein is CASSPPGGDTGELFF. The CDR3 DNA follows: TGTGCCAGCTCACCACCCGGCGGGGACACCGGGGAGCTGTTTTTT.

The genes are TRBV7-8 and TRBJ2-2, with D tentatively TRBD1 (5 bases). CDR3 length: 16 amino acids. V was trimmed by 0 bases and J by 6 bases, leaving 14 bases between them. Germline V gives CDR1 SGHVS, CDR2 FQNEAQ. The CDR3 DNA reads as TGTGCCAGCAGCTTAGCTCCTGGTCCAGGGTCCGGGGAGCTGTTTTTT. Amino acids: CASSLAPGPGSGELFF.

This chain links TRBV2 with TRBJ1-5; D is ambiguous. V lost 7 bases and J 5 bases, leaving 12 bases between the germline ends. CDR3 length: 13 amino acids. Germline CDR1 SNHLY, CDR2 FYNNEI. The DNA of the CDR3 is TGTGCCAGCAAAGGAATCCAAGATCAGCCCCAGCATTTT. Protein: CASKGIQDQPQHF.

The rearrangement links TRBV6-5 to TRBJ1-1, with a tentative D call TRBD1 (5 bases). This CDR3 region has 14 residues. Germline V gene lookup returns CDR1 MNHEY and CDR2 SVGAGI. Trimming shortened V by 2 bases and J by 6 bases, and 13 bases separated the two germline ends. The CDR3, as DNA: TGTGCCAGCAGTTACATCGGGGGAGATCCTGAAGCTTTCTTT. Translation gives CASSYIGGDPEAFF.

The CDR3 sequence is CAIHPPGQGDYGYTF. The CDR3, as DNA: TGTGCCATCCATCCCCCGGGACAGGGTGACTATGGCTACACCTTC. The rearrangement joins TRBV7-9 to TRBJ1-2; 9 positions agree with TRBD1. The CDR3 loop spans 15 amino acids. The ends lost 10 bases at V and 3 bases at J; junction bases unmatched: 12. Germline lookup yields CDR1 SEHNR and CDR2 FQNEAQ (reference sequence).

V is TRBV15 and J is TRBJ1-1; D is unresolved. In germline, CDR1 is LNHNV, CDR2 YYDKDF (reference sequence). The length of the CDR3 is 20 residues. V lost 5 bases and J 0 bases, leaving 28 bases between the germline ends. CDR3 DNA: TGTGCCACCAGCGATACGCACGGTTGGCAAATAACCATTGTGAACACTGAAGCTTTCTTT. This codes for CATSDTHGWQITIVNTEAFF.

The chain couples TRBV11-1 to TRBJ2-1; 13 bases match TRBD2. V lost 0 bases to trimming and J lost 6 bases; unmatched junction nucleotides: 2. This CDR3 comprises 16 residues. Germline lookup yields CDR1 SGHAT and CDR2 FQDESV (reference sequence). The CDR3: CASSLARTSGSNEQFF. Written as DNA, the CDR3 is TGTGCCAGCAGCTTAGCGAGGACTAGCGGGAGCAATGAGCAGTTCTTC.

The chain combines TRBV9 with TRBJ2-3; D might be TRBD1 or TRBD2, each matching 5 bases. Trimming removed 3 bases at V and 5 bases at J, with 13 bases between. This CDR3 has 14 residues. The germline CDR1 and CDR2 sequences are SGDLS and YYNGEE. The CDR3 reads CASSARQSGDTQYF. The CDR3 DNA sequence: TGTGCCAGCAGCGCCCGACAGAGCGGAGATACGCAGTATTTT.

The chain links TRBV10-3 to TRBJ2-7, with D hard to call. From germline, CDR1 is ENHRY and CDR2 SYGVKD. V lost 4 bases and J lost 5, with 12 bases in between. There are 13 residues in the CDR3. The CDR3 DNA is TGTGCCATCAGTGCCGGCCAGGAGAACGAGCAGTACTTC. Translating gives CAISAGQENEQYF.

The chain links TRBV4-1 to TRBJ2-1; unclear D gene. The CDR3 contains 13 residues. The germline V gene has CDR1 MGHRA and CDR2 YSYEKL. V lost 5 bases, J lost 7 bases, and 12 bases lay in between. CDR3 coding DNA: TGCGCCAGCAGCTCTAACTTAGGGAATGAGCAGTTCTTC. It translates to CASSSNLGNEQFF.